This T cell receptor (beta chain) is from a study of cytomegalovirus exposure and HLA in healthy donors (TCRdb year 2017). For context, the study as a whole: According to a later analysis, one platform produced both the roughly 110 validation repertoires and the approximately 600 repertoires of the first cohort. The study was designed to test whether signatures of past pathogen exposure could be identified by cataloging public T cell receptors. Along with the roughly 670-subject first cohort, a separate validation cohort of some 130 different subjects was used. To predict cytomegalovirus infection status, the study combined high-throughput TCR immunosequencing, statistical association of individual TCRs with disease status, and machine learning.

Counted from cysteine to phenylalanine, this CDR3 has 16 amino acids. Only the CDR3 DNA stays, 48 bases, in frame from base 1. Deletion took 4 bases off V and 1 base off J, with a span of 16 bases between the germline ends. From the germline V gene, CDR1 is SNHLY and CDR2 is FYNNEI. Receptor amplification or capture employed the immunoSEQ multiplex PCR assay. In the authors' own workflow: A statistical classification framework was developed to diagnose cytomegalovirus status using the catalog of TCR beta chain sequences. TCRdb obtained this table from immuneACCESS and retained in-frame rearrangements with V and J assigned. These tables miss some clones; where compared with another copy, unresolved V genes account for less than half of the shortfall, and the remainder is unexplained. V and J calls plus clone size are reproduced from that table; the DNA served to infer D and trimming. A total of 100,000 to 130,000 clones appear in this sample, approximately 86% of them only once. Around 2.7% of the sample goes to the ten largest clones.

The donors were included in the validation cohort of some 120 subjects, a group kept apart from the roughly 700-subject first cohort. Worth noting for this clone: Its antigen remains unidentified. No much larger clone exists at a distance of one base, and base qualities are not known.

Broader findings and caveats from the paper: Subsequent analysis determined that TCRs grouped into clusters in the first cohort also showed a tendency toward co-occurrence across the 90 to 150 validation repertoires, and 94% of cluster scores exceeded 0. Across donors, most TCR sequences were observed very rarely, whereas some public TCRs were present in many individuals. A later analysis had no HLA typing for the validation cohort, so co-occurrence there was scored across all 120 or so repertoires. It was suggested by the authors that the approach could potentially be generalized to other disease states and immunological phenotypes. The study gave a list of 150 to 200 TCR beta chains associated with cytomegalovirus. Cytomegalovirus status was reported to be diagnosed by the classifier with high specificity and sensitivity in both the original and validation cohorts. A few of the identified cytomegalovirus-associated TCR beta chains were confirmed in vitro to be specific for cytomegalovirus antigens.

Recombination linked TRBV2 to TRBJ2-5, with no confident D gene call. The source of this sequence is a woman aged 18-30 years in good health and CMV-seronegative. Source material: PBMCs. The CDR3 corresponds to CASSVEVGSVQETQYF. The DNA reads TGTGCCAGCAGTGTAGAGGTCGGGTCAGTCCAAGAGACCCAGTACTTC.